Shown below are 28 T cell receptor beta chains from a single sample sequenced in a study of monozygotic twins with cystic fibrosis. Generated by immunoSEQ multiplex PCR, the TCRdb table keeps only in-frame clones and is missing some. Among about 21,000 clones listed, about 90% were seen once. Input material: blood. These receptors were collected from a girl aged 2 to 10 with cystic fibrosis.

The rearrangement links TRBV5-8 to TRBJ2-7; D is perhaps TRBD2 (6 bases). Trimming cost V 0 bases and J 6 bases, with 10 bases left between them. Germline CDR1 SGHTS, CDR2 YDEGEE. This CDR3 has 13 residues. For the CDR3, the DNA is TGTGCCAGCAGCTTGGCCGGAGGGGCCGAGCAGTACTTC. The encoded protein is CASSLAGGAEQYF.

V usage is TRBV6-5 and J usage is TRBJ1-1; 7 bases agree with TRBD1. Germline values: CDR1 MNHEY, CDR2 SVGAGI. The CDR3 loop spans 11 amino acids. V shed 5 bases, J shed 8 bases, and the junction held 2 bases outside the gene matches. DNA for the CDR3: TGTGCCAGCAGTCAAGGGGGCGAAGCTTTCTTT. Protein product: CASSQGGEAFF.

DNA of the CDR3: TGTGCCAGCAGCTTGGCCGGACTACTGAGGGCAGTTGAGACCCAGTACTTC. It translates to CASSLAGLLRAVETQYF. J is TRBJ2-5 and V is TRBV5-4, with D possibly being TRBD2 (6 bases). V dropped 0 bases and J dropped 5 bases, with 20 bases sitting between them. The CDR3 runs 17 residues. Germline V lookup: CDR1 SGHNT, CDR2 YYREEE (reference sequence).

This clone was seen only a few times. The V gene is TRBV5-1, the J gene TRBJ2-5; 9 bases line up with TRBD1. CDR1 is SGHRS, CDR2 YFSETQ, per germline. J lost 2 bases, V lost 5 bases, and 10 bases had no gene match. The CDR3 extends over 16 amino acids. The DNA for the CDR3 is TGCGCCAGCAGTAGCCTCGGGACAGGGATACAAGAGACCCAGTACTTC. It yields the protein CASSSLGTGIQETQYF.

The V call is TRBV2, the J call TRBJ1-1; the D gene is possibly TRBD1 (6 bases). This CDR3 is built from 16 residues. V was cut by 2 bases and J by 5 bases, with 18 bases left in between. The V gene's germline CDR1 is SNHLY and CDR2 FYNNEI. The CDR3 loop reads CASSEPQGMGTTEAFF. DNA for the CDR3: TGTGCCAGCAGTGAACCCCAGGGGATGGGAACAACTGAAGCTTTCTTT.

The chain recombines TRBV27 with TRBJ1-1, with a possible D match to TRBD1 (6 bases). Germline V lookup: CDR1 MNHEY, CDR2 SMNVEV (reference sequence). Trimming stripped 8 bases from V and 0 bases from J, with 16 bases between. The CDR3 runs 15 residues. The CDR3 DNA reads TGTGCCAGCCGCGGGGGGCTTAACTTGAACACTGAAGCTTTCTTT. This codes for CASRGGLNLNTEAFF.

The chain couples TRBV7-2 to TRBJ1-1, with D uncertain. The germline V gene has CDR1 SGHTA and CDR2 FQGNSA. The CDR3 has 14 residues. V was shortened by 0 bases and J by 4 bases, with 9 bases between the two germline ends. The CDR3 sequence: CASSLAAGGTEAFF. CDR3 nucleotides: TGTGCCAGCAGCTTAGCGGCGGGTGGCACTGAAGCTTTCTTT.

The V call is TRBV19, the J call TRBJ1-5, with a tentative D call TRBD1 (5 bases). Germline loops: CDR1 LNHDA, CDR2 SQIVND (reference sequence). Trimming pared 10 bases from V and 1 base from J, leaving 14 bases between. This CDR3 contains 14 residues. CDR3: CATTGGRSNQPQHF. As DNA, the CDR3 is TGTGCCACGACGGGGGGACGGAGCAATCAGCCCCAGCATTTT. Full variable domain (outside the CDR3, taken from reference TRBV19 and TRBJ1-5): DGGITQSPKYLFRKEGQNVTLSCEQNLNHDAMYWYRQDPGQGLRLIYYSQIVNDFQKGDIAEGYSVSREKKESFPLTVTSAQKNPTAFYLCATTGGRSNQPQHFGDGTRLSIL.

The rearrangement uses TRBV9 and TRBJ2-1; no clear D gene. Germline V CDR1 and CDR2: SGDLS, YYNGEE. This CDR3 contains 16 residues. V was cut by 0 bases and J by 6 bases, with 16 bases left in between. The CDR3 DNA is TGTGCCAGCAGCGTAGGGCCCACACGATCTGCCAATGAGCAGTTCTTC. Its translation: CASSVGPTRSANEQFF.

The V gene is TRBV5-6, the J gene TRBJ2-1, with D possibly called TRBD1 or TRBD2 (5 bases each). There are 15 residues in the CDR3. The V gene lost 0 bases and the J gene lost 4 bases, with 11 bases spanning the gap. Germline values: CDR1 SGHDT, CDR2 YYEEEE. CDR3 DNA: TGTGCCAGCAGCTTGGGGGGGAATCCTTACAATGAGCAGTTCTTC. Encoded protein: CASSLGGNPYNEQFF.

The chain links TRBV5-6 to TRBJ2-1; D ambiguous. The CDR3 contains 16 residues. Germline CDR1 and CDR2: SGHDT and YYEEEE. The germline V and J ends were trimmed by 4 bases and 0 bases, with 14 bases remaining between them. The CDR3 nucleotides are TGTGCCAGCAGCCCTGATTATGCAAGCTCCTACAATGAGCAGTTCTTC. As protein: CASSPDYASSYNEQFF.

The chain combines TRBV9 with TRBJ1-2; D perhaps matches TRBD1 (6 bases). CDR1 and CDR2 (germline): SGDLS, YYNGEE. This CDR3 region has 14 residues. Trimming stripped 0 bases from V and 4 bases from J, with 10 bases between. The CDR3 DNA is TGTGCCAGCAGCGTAGTGGCACAGGGCTATGGCTACACCTTC. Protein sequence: CASSVVAQGYGYTF.

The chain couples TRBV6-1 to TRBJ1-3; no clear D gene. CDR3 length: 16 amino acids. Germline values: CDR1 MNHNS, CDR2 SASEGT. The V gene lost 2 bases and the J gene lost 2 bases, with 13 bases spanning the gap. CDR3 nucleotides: TGTGCCAGCAGTGAAATAAGGGCCAGCACTGGAAACACCATATATTTT. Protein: CASSEIRASTGNTIYF.

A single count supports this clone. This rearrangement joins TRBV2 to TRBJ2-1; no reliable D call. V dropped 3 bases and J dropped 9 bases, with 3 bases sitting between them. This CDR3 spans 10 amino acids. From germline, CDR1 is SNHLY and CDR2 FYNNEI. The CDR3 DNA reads TGTGCCAGCAGTGACGGTGAGCAGTTCTTC. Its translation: CASSDGEQFF.

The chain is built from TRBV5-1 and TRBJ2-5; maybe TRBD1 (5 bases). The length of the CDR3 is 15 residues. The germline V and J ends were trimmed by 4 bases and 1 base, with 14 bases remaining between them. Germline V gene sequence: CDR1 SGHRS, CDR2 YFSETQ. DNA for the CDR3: TGCGCCAGCAGCCCCGGCAGGGCTCGCCAAGAGACCCAGTACTTC. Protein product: CASSPGRARQETQYF.

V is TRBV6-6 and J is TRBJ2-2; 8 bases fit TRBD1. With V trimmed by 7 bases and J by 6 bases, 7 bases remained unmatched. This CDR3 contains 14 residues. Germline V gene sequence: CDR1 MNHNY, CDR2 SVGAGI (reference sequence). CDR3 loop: CASNLGQVPGELFF. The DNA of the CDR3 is TGTGCCAGCAACCTGGGACAGGTCCCCGGGGAGCTGTTTTTT.

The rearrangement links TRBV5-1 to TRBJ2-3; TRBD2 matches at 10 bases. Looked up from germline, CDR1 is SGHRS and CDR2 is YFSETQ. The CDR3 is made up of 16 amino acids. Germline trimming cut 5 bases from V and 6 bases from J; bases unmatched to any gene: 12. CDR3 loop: CASSIPSGGGEDTQYF. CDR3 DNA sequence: TGCGCCAGCAGTATCCCGAGCGGGGGGGGCGAGGATACGCAGTATTTT.

CDR3: CAISASGQNTEAFF. Here the CDR3 DNA reads TGTGCCATCAGTGCGAGCGGACAGAACACTGAAGCTTTCTTT. The J gene is TRBJ1-1, the V gene TRBV10-3; tentatively, D is TRBD1 (5 bases). Trimming cost V 4 bases and J 1 base, with 10 bases left between them. The CDR3 totals 14 residues. The germline V gene encodes CDR1 ENHRY and CDR2 SYGVKD.

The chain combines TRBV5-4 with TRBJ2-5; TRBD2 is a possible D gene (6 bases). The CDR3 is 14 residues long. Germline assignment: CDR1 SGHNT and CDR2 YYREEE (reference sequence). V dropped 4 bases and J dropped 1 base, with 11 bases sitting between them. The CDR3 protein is CASSPGLSQETQYF. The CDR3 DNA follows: TGTGCCAGCAGCCCGGGACTTAGCCAAGAGACCCAGTACTTC. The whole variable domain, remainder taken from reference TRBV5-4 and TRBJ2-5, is ETGVTQSPTHLIKTRGQQVTLRCSSQSGHNTVSWYQQALGQGPQFIFQYYREEENGRGNFPPRFSGLQFPNYSSELNVNALELDDSALYLCASSPGLSQETQYFGPGTRLLVL.

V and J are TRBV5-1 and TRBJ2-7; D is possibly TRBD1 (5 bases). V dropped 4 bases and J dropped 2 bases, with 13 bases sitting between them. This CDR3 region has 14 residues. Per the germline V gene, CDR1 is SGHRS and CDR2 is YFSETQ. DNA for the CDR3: TGCGCCAGCAGCCCGCAGGGAATACCCTACGAGCAGTACTTC. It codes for CASSPQGIPYEQYF.

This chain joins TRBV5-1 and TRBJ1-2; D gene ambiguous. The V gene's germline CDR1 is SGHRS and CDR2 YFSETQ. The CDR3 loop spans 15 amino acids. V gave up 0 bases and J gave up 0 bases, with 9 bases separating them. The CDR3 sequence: CASSLGQTPNYGYTF. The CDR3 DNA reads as TGCGCCAGCAGCTTGGGGCAGACTCCTAACTATGGCTACACCTTC.

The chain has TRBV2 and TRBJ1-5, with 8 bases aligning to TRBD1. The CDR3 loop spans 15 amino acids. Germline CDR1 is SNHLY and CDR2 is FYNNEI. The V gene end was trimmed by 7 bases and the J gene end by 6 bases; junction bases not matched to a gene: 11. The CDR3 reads CASTKGQGGSQPQHF. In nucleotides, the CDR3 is TGTGCCAGCACCAAAGGACAGGGTGGGAGTCAGCCCCAGCATTTT.

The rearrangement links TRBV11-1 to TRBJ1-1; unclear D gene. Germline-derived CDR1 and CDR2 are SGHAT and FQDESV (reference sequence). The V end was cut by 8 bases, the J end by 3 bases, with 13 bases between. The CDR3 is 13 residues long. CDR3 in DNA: TGTGCCAGCGCTTGGGCACCGGACACTGAAGCTTTCTTT. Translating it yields CASAWAPDTEAFF.

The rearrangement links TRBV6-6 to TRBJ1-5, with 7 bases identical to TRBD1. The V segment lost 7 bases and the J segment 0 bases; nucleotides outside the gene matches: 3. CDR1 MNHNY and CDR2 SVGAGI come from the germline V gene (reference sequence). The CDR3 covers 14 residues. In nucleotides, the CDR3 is TGTGCCAGCACTGACAGGGCTAGCAATCAGCCCCAGCATTTT. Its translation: CASTDRASNQPQHF.

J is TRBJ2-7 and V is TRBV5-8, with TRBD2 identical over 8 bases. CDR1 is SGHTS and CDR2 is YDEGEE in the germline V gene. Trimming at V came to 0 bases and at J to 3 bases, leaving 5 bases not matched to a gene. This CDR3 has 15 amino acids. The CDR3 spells CASSLGTSGYYEQYF. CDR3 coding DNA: TGTGCCAGCAGCTTGGGCACTAGCGGTTACTACGAGCAGTACTTC. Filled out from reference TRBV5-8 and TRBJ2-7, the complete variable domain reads EAGVTQSPTHLIKTRGQQATLRCSPISGHTSVYWYQQALGLGLQFLLWYDEGEERNRGNFPPRFSGRQFPNYSSELNVNALELEDSALYLCASSLGTSGYYEQYFGPGTRLTVT.

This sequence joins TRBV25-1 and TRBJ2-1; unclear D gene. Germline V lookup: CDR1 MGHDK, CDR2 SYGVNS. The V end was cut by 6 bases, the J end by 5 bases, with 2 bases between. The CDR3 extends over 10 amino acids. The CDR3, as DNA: TGTGCCAGCAGGGACAATGAGCAGTTCTTC. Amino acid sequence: CASRDNEQFF.

The CDR3 DNA reads as TGTGCCAGCAGCTTAACCAGGGCTCCACTCTATGGCTACACCTTC. It encodes CASSLTRAPLYGYTF. This rearrangement joins TRBV7-9 to TRBJ1-2; perhaps TRBD1 as D (5 bases). V gave up 2 bases and J gave up 4 bases, with 14 bases separating them. The CDR3 extends over 15 amino acids. The germline V gene encodes CDR1 SEHNR and CDR2 FQNEAQ (reference sequence).

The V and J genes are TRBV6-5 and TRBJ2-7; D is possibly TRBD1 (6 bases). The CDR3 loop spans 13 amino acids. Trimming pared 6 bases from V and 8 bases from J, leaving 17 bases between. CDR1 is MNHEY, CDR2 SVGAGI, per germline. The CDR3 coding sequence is TGTGCCAGCAGCCGGACAGCATCTACGAAGCAGTACTTC. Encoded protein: CASSRTASTKQYF.